This T cell receptor (beta chain) was profiled in a study of vaccination effects on CD4 cells after COVID-19. At the level of the study: The study obtained samples from two convalescent patients 16 days and one week before vaccination.

The authors isolated CD4+ T cells after nine to eleven days of culture. For this clone: Its antigen remains unknown.

Germline V gene data show CDR1 as MNHEY and CDR2 as SVGAGI. The CDR3 runs 15 residues. The ends were cut back, 6 bases at V and 0 bases at J, with 13 bases in the middle. Assay: immunoSEQ multiplex PCR; the TCRdb copy retains only in-frame clones and omits some. The sample yields 40,000 to 60,000 clones, roughly four fifths seen once. The TCR was taken from a human donor who had a prior SARS-CoV-2 infection. Material: CD4+ T cells from PBMCs cultured without peptide, obtained before COVID-19 vaccination. The chain has TRBV6-5 and TRBJ2-3, with D unclear. The CDR3 bases are TGTGCCAGCAGGGAGAAATGGGCTAGCACAGATACGCAGTATTTT. Amino acid sequence: CASREKWASTDTQYF.